This T cell receptor (beta chain) appears in the sequencing data of a study of PD-1 blockade in classical Hodgkin lymphoma (dated by TCRdb to about 2020). Looking at the study overall: Nivolumab dosing was 3 mg/kg intravenously every 2 weeks, continuing until either disease progression or unacceptable toxicity. A peripheral blood immune signature of response to PD-1 blockade in classical Hodgkin lymphoma was defined using TCR beta sequencing and CyTOF.

What the study reported, not specific to this receptor: A significant rise by C4D1 was seen in CD4+ but not CD8+ TCR diversity (p=0.0027 vs p=0.16), with the rise being most apparent in complete responders (p=0.02). Trial patients achieving complete response had baseline diversity similar to newly diagnosed patients, whereas partial responders and progressors had significantly lower diversity. Lower diversity was observed in patients in whom nivolumab was started less than 1 year after ASCT, and these patients were excluded from later analyses so that confounding by immune reconstitution would be avoided. The study was restricted to a single clinical trial cohort, and the causes of repertoire differences, possibly disease activity or prior therapy, were left undefined. Baseline TCR diversity was reported to be lower in newly diagnosed patients than in healthy donors, and even lower in relapsed/refractory patients.

This specimen's time point label, per the study, means: cycle 1 day 1 (C1D1), immediately before nivolumab initiation. Every trial patient had relapsed following autologous stem cell transplantation, and prior brentuximab vedotin exposure was what differed among cohorts A, B and C. The trial cohort was composed of approximately 56 patients with relapsed/refractory classical Hodgkin lymphoma, for whom complete response, partial response or progressive disease was recorded as best overall response. Trial patients were treated with single-agent nivolumab in the multi-cohort phase II CheckMate 205 trial. Best overall response was determined by an independent review committee according to the 2007 International Working Group response criteria. Trial PBMCs were collected immediately before nivolumab initiation (C1D1) and during therapy at cycle 2 day 1 and cycle 4 day 1. Peripheral blood was collected in 8 mL Vacutainer Cell Preparation Tubes, from which PBMCs were isolated by centrifugation and then cryopreserved.

Genomic DNA was isolated using the Qiagen DNeasy kit from unsorted PBMCs as well as from negatively selected CD4+ and CD8+ fractions. TCR beta CDR3 regions were amplified by immunoSEQ multiplex PCR using primers annealing to V and J segments. Amplification bias was minimized using a synthetic immune receptor repertoire, and residual bias was removed computationally after sequencing. Per the source publication's procedure: Repertoire diversity was quantified as the Shannon entropy index using custom Python scripts. The unsorted, CD4+ and CD8+ repertoires were each analyzed separately, with the exception of combined analyses, where CD4+ and CD8+ sequences were merged in silico. Clonal expansion was defined as at least a 2-fold frequency increase after treatment relative to C1D1, with a pseudocount of 0.5 for undetected baseline clones. Clones with 0 or 1 copy at C1D1 were classified as singleton clones, and clones with 2 or more copies were classified as non-singleton clones. By matching protein sequences in sorted samples from the same patient, clones expanded in unsorted samples were annotated as CD4+, CD8+ or unknown. Diversity changes from C1D1 to C4D1 were tested in paired samples using Wilcoxon tests. TCRdb mirrors the immuneACCESS table, restricted to in-frame sequences. Some clones are absent from its copies; in checked studies, under half trace to an unresolved V gene, and the reason for the others is unknown. The DNA was the basis for D and trimming; V, J and clone size are from that table. The sample table records some 2,000 clones; roughly 85% of these occur just once. Jointly, the top ten make up roughly 25% of the sample.

Taken from cysteine to phenylalanine, the CDR3 has 16 residues. Only the CDR3 portion is preserved as DNA: 48 bases, with reading frame beginning at the first base. Germline trimming amounts to 2 bases on V and 6 bases on J, with 8 as the count of junction bases outside the gene matches. Taken from the germline V gene, the CDR1 and CDR2 loops are SNHLY and FYNNEI. This clone showed up just a few times. Its binding antigen is unknown. No base quality information exists; no much larger clone differs at one position. Sequenced material: peripheral blood mononuclear cells (PBMCs), taken at baseline. The chain uses TRBV2 and TRBJ1-5, and 9 junctional nucleotides match TRBD1. The source is a human donor with classical Hodgkin lymphoma. The CDR3 reads as follows: CASSESGQGSPQPQHF. The sequenced DNA is TGTGCCAGCAGTGAATCGGGACAGGGTTCTCCTCAGCCCCAGCATTTT. Here the CDR3 is joined to the reference TRBV2 and TRBJ1-5 genes, and the full variable domain is: EPEVTQTPSHQVTQMGQEVILRCVPISNHLYFYWYRQILGQKVEFLVSFYNNEISEKSEIFDDQFSVERPDGSNFTLKIRSTKLEDSAMYFCASSESGQGSPQPQHFGDGTRLSIL.